A selection of T cell receptor beta chains follows, all from one sample in a study of tumor-infiltrating lymphocytes in primary liver carcinoma. TCRdb re-derived calls from the multiplex PCR reads in MiXCR, one entry per CDR3 protein. Of 25,000 to 35,000 distinct CDR3 sequences in the sample, 76% were seen once. The sequenced material came from liver tumor tissue from sampling region 5. Every receptor here comes from a man between 40 and 49 years old with primary liver carcinoma and hepatitis B virus infection. CDR3s include the opening cysteine and the closing phenylalanine or tryptophan. The D gene is left open where the match is weak. Only part of the rows carry a size: once, few, many, or a class if the clone is expanded.

V	size	D	J	DNA	CDR3
TRBV6-2/TRBV6-3	.	.	TRBJ2-5	TGTGCCAGCAGTTACTCGAGGGTGTCCGGGGAGACCCAGTACTTC	CASSYSRVSGETQYF
TRBV5-4	many	TRBD2	TRBJ2-7	TGTGCCAGCAGCTCGCCGGGACTAGCGGGGTACGAGCAGTACTTC	CASSSPGLAGYEQYF
TRBV12-5	.	.	TRBJ2-3	TGTGCTAGAGGCTTCGGCGCTGGAGAGCAGTATTTT	CARGFGAGEQYF
TRBV4-1	.	TRBD1	TRBJ1-2	TGCCCCAGCAGCCAATGGGACAGGAACTATGCCTACACCTTC	CPSSQWDRNYAYTF
TRBV11-2	.	.	TRBJ2-5	TGTGCCAACAACCAAACTCCTGGCTGGGGGAAAGAGGCCCAGTACTTC	CANNQTPGWGKEAQYF
TRBV19	.	.	TRBJ2-2	TGTGCCAATAATTATGGTGTGGCCGGGGAGCTGTTTTTT	CANNYGVAGELFF
TRBV4-3	.	.	TRBJ2-7	TGCGCCACCAGCCAAGATCGAGAGACTCCCTACGGGCAGTACTTC	CATSQDRETPYGQYF
TRBV12-3/TRBV12-4	once	TRBD2	TRBJ2-1	TGTGCCAGCAATTTCCCCAGTCTCGCGGGAGGGAAGGGCAATGAGCAGTTCTTC	CASNFPSLAGGKGNEQFF
TRBV4-3	.	.	TRBJ2-7	TGCGCCAGCAGTCAAGATCGGGAGACTCCCTACGCGAAGTACTTC	CASSQDRETPYAKYF
TRBV5-1	.	.	TRBJ2-3	TGCGCAAGCAGAGGCACAGGGCCATATACGCAGTATTTT	CASRGTGPYTQYF
TRBV29-1	.	TRBD2	TRBJ2-1	TGCGGCACAGGACTAGCGGGAGCGACCGAGCAGTTCTTC	CGTGLAGATEQFF
TRBV11-2	few	TRBD2	TRBJ2-1	TGTGTCTGCAGCCTCTTAGCGGGAAAGGGTGAGCAGTTATTC	CVCSLLAGKGEQLF
TRBV4-2	.	TRBD2	TRBJ2-1	TGTGCCAGCAGCCCCAGCTGGGGACTAGCGGGAGTCTGGAATGAGCAGTTCTTC	CASSPSWGLAGVWNEQFF
TRBV10-1	.	.	TRBJ2-3	TGCGCCAGCAGTGATCCGGGAATCGGCACAGATACGCAGTATTTT	CASSDPGIGTDTQYF
TRBV11-2	.	TRBD2	TRBJ2-5	TGTGCCAACAACCAAACCCCTGGCGGGGGGAAAGAGGCCCAGTACTTC	CANNQTPGGGKEAQYF
TRBV12-3/TRBV12-4	.	.	TRBJ1-3	TGTGCCACCAGTCCGCACAGGGAAGGAGACACCATATATTTT	CATSPHREGDTIYF
TRBV6-5	.	TRBD2	TRBJ2-3	TGTGCCAGCATGCGGGAGTCAGAAGGTACGCAGTATTTT	CASMRESEGTQYF
TRBV11-1	.	.	TRBJ2-2	TGTGCCAGCAGCTTTACAGTGGTTACCGGGGAGTTGTTGTTT	CASSFTVVTGELLF
TRBV6-2/TRBV6-3	many	.	TRBJ1-1	TGTGCCAGCAGTTACTCTACGGGAACTGAAGCTTTCTTT	CASSYSTGTEAFF
TRBV13	many	.	TRBJ1-1	TGTGCCAGCAGCTTCCACCCGGGAGAAGCTTTCTTT	CASSFHPGEAFF
TRBV5-1	few	.	TRBJ1-4	TGCACCAGCAGCTTCACCGCGTCCGACTCTAATGAAAAACTGTTTTTT	CTSSFTASDSNEKLFF
TRBV11-2	.	.	TRBJ2-1	TGCGTCAGCAGCTTAAGTTGGGTAGCCTTCTTGGGGAATGAGCAGTTCTTC	CVSSLSWVAFLGNEQFF
TRBV7-8	.	.	TRBJ2-1	TGTGCCAGCAGCTCTGACTTCGGCGATACCTACTATGAGCAGTTCTTC	CASSSDFGDTYYEQFF
TRBV4-2	.	.	TRBJ2-5	TGTGCCAGCAGCCAGAGGATCGAAGAGACCCAGTGCTTC	CASSQRIEETQCF
TRBV12-3/TRBV12-4	.	TRBD2	TRBJ2-3	TGTGCCAGCGTTCAAACGGCGGGAGTAGATACGCAGTGTTTT	CASVQTAGVDTQCF
TRBV5-1	many	.	TRBJ1-5	TGCGCCAGCAGCTTGCTCCCAGGGACCAATCAGCCCCAGCATTTT	CASSLLPGTNQPQHF
TRBV7-9	many	TRBD1	TRBJ2-1	TGTGCCAGCAGCATGTACAGGGGGCAGAGGAATGAGCAGTTCTTC	CASSMYRGQRNEQFF
TRBV6-2/TRBV6-3	.	TRBD2	TRBJ2-1	TGTACCAGCAGTACTAACCCAAGCGGGAGGCTCTGGGGTGAGCAGCTCTTC	CTSSTNPSGRLWGEQLF
TRBV5-4	once	TRBD2	TRBJ2-3	TGCGCCAGCACCGTTCTGCGACTAGCAGGAGGGATGACTAGCACAGATACGCAGTATTTT	CASTVLRLAGGMTSTDTQYF
TRBV5-4	.	TRBD1	TRBJ2-5	TGTGCCAGCAGCCAACAGGGGCCGAAAGAGGCCCAGTACTTC	CASSQQGPKEAQYF
TRBV6-5	.	.	TRBJ2-7	TGTGCCAGCAGTTATCGGGCTAGCTGGGGCTACGAACAGTACTTC	CASSYRASWGYEQYF
TRBV4-3	.	.	TRBJ1-1	TGCGCCAGCAGATCACAACGGGGGACTGAAGATTTCTTT	CASRSQRGTEDFF
TRBV29-1	.	TRBD2	TRBJ2-3	TGCAGCGTTGATTACGGGAGGGCCGGATATACGCAGTGTTTT	CSVDYGRAGYTQCF
TRBV10-2	many	TRBD1	TRBJ1-3	TGCGCCAGCAGAGCCACAGGGGGCCGAAACACCATATATTTT	CASRATGGRNTIYF
TRBV6-2/TRBV6-3	.	TRBD1	TRBJ2-7	TGTGCCAACAGTTACTCGTTCGACAGGGAAGACTACGAGCAGTATTTC	CANSYSFDREDYEQYF
TRBV11-2	large	.	TRBJ1-2	TGTGCCAGCAGCTTAGGAGCTAACTATGGCTACACCTTC	CASSLGANYGYTF
TRBV11-3	.	.	TRBJ2-1	TGTCCAAGCAGCTTAACGGGTGGGAATGAGCAGTTCTTC	CPSSLTGGNEQFF
TRBV4-2	.	TRBD2	TRBJ2-7	TGTGCCAACAGTGGAAAACCGGGAATAGCGGGAAGGCCACACGAGCAGTACTTC	CANSGKPGIAGRPHEQYF
TRBV6-6	.	.	TRBJ2-3	TGTGCCAGCAGCCACAAGACTTACGTCCCAGATACGCAGTATTTT	CASSHKTYVPDTQYF
TRBV5-1	many	.	TRBJ2-1	TGCGCCAGCAGCCTTGCCAGCTCCTACAATGAGCAGTTCTTC	CASSLASSYNEQFF
TRBV7-3	few	.	TRBJ2-3	TGTGCCAGCAGCTTTAAAAGCGGGTCTAGCACAGATACGCAGTATTTT	CASSFKSGSSTDTQYF
TRBV4-2	many	.	TRBJ1-1	TGTGCCAGCAGCCAACTAGGGGAACGGAGTGAAGCTTTCTTT	CASSQLGERSEAFF
TRBV4-1	.	.	TRBJ1-1	TGCGCCAGCAGCCTACTCTCAGAAGATACTGAAGCTTTCTTT	CASSLLSEDTEAFF
TRBV7-8	.	TRBD1	TRBJ2-3	TGTGCTAGCACCCTCAAGGGGGCGCACAACACAGATACGCAGTATTTT	CASTLKGAHNTDTQYF
TRBV11-2	once	.	TRBJ2-1	TGTGCCTACAGCTCTGACGCTAGCTATGAGCAGTTCTTC	CAYSSDASYEQFF
TRBV4-1	.	.	TRBJ2-3	TGCACCAGCAGCCAGGCCGGGAATGTAGATGCGCAGTATTTT	CTSSQAGNVDAQYF
TRBV10-3	.	.	TRBJ2-4	TGTGCCATCAGTGAGTCCTTCACAGGGATTGGTAAAAACATTCAGTACTTC	CAISESFTGIGKNIQYF
TRBV6-5	.	.	TRBJ1-2	TGTGCCAGCAGTTACCGGCAGGGCAAAGGCTACATCTTC	CASSYRQGKGYIF
TRBV29-1	.	.	TRBJ1-1	TGCAGCGTTGAAGGGGCTGGAATCACTGAAGCTTTCTTT	CSVEGAGITEAFF
TRBV11-2	.	TRBD1	TRBJ2-5	TGTACCAGCATCTTAACAGCAGGGGGCTCGAGGGAGACCCAGTACTTC	CTSILTAGGSRETQYF
TRBV6-5	.	.	TRBJ2-7	TGTGCCAGCAGTCCATACAGAGTCTCCTATGAGCACTACTTC	CASSPYRVSYEHYF